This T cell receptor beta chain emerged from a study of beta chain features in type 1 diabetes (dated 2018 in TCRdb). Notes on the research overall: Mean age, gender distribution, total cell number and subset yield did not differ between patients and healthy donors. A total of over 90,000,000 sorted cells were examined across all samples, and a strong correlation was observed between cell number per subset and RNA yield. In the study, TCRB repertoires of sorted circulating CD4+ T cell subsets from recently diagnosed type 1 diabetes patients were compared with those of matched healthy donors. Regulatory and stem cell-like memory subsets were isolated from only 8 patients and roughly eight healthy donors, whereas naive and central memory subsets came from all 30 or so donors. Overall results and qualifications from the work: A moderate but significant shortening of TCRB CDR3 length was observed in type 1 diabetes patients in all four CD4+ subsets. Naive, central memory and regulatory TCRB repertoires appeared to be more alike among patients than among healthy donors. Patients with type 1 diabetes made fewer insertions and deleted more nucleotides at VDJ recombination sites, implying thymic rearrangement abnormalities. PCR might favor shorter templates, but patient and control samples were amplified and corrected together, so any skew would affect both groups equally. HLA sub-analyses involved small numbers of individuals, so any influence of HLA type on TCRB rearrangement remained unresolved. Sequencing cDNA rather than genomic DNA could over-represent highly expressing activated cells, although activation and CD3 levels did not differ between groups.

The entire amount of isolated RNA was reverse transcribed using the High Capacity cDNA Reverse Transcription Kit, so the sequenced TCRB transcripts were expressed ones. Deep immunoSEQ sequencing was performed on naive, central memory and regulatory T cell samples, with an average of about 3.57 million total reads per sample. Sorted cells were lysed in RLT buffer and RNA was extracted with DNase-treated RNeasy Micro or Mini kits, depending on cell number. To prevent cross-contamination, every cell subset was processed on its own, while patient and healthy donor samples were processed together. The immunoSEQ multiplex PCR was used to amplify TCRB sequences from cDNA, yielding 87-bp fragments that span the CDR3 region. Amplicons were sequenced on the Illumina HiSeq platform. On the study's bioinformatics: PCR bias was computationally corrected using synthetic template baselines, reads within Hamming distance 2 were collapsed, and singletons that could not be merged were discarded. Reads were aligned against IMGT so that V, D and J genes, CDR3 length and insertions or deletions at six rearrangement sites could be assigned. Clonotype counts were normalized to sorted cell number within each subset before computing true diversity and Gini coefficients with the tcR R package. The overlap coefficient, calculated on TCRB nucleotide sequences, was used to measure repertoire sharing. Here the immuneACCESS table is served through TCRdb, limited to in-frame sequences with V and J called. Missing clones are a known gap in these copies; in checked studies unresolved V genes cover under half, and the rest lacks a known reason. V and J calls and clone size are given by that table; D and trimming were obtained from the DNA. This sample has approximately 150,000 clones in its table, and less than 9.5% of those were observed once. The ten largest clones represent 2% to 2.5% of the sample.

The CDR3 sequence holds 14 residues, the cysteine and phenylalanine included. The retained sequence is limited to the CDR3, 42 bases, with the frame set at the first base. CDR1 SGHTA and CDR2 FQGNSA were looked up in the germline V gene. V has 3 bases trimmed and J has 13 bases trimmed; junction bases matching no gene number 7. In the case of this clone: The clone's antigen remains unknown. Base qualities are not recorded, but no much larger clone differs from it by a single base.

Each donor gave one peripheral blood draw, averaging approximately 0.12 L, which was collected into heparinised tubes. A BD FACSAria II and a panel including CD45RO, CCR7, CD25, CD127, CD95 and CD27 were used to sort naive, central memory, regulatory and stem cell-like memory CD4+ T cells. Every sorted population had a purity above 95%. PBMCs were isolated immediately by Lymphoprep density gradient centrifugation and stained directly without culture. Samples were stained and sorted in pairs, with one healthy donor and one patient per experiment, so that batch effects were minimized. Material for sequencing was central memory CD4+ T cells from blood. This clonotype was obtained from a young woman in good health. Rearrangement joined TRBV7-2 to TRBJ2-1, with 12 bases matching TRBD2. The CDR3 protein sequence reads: CASSLRTSGDPQFF. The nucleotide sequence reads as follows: TGTGCCAGCAGCTTGCGGACTAGCGGGGACCCCCAGTTCTTC.